This is a list of T cell receptor beta chains from one sample in a study of cytomegalovirus exposure and HLA in healthy donors. Profiling relied on immunoSEQ multiplex PCR, and the TCRdb table lists in-frame clones only, not all of them. The table includes around 69,000 clones, nearly 96% detected once. The sample consisted of PBMCs. The receptors were gathered from a woman under 30 in good health and CMV-seropositive. Both conserved end residues are part of each CDR3. The order of the fields is clone size, D gene, V gene, J gene, CDR3 protein, CDR3 DNA. The D gene is left open where the match is weak. Rows may omit the clone size; those that give it use once, few, many or a size class.

clone_size: -; d_call: -; v_call: TRBV7-9; j_call: TRBJ2-7; cdr3_aa: CASSLATRGPSSYEQYF; cdr3_nt: TGTGCCAGCAGCTTAGCCACCCGTGGTCCGAGCTCCTACGAGCAGTACTTC
clone_size: -; d_call: TRBD2; v_call: TRBV5-1; j_call: TRBJ2-1; cdr3_aa: CASSPVPLANSYNEQFF; cdr3_nt: TGCGCCAGCAGCCCGGTCCCACTAGCGAACTCCTACAATGAGCAGTTCTTC
clone_size: -; d_call: -; v_call: TRBV7-3; j_call: TRBJ2-1; cdr3_aa: CASSLGSYNEQFF; cdr3_nt: TGTGCCAGCAGCTTAGGCAGCTACAATGAGCAGTTCTTC
clone_size: once; d_call: -; v_call: TRBV9; j_call: TRBJ1-2; cdr3_aa: CASSVVGTSNYGYTF; cdr3_nt: TGTGCCAGCAGCGTAGTGGGCACTTCTAACTATGGCTACACCTTC
clone_size: -; d_call: TRBD1; v_call: TRBV5-4; j_call: TRBJ2-5; cdr3_aa: CASSSPGQGQETQYF; cdr3_nt: TGTGCCAGCAGCTCGCCGGGACAGGGTCAAGAGACCCAGTACTTC
clone_size: -; d_call: TRBD2; v_call: TRBV4-3; j_call: TRBJ2-5; cdr3_aa: CASSLGLAGVETQYF; cdr3_nt: TGCGCCAGCAGCCTAGGACTAGCGGGAGTCGAGACCCAGTACTTC
clone_size: -; d_call: -; v_call: TRBV14; j_call: TRBJ2-5; cdr3_aa: CASSQRNPQETQYF; cdr3_nt: TGTGCCAGCAGCCAGAGAAATCCCCAAGAGACCCAGTACTTC
clone_size: -; d_call: TRBD2; v_call: TRBV28; j_call: TRBJ2-1; cdr3_aa: CASRKREMSNEQFF; cdr3_nt: TGTGCCAGCAGAAAGCGGGAGATGTCCAATGAGCAGTTCTTC
clone_size: -; d_call: TRBD2; v_call: TRBV28; j_call: TRBJ2-5; cdr3_aa: CASSRAGGASDRETQYF; cdr3_nt: TGTGCCAGCAGTAGAGCGGGAGGCGCGTCCGACAGAGAGACCCAGTACTTC
clone_size: -; d_call: -; v_call: TRBV7-6; j_call: TRBJ2-5; cdr3_aa: CASSSRVQETQYF; cdr3_nt: TGTGCCAGCAGCTCAAGAGTACAAGAGACCCAGTACTTC
clone_size: -; d_call: -; v_call: TRBV10-3; j_call: TRBJ2-3; cdr3_aa: CAISAGEGTDTQYF; cdr3_nt: TGTGCCATTTCAGCGGGCGAGGGGACAGATACGCAGTATTTT
clone_size: -; d_call: TRBD2; v_call: TRBV4-2; j_call: TRBJ2-3; cdr3_aa: CASSQDVGGGSTDTQYF; cdr3_nt: TGTGCCAGCAGCCAAGATGTCGGCGGGGGAAGCACAGATACGCAGTATTTT
clone_size: -; d_call: TRBD2; v_call: TRBV11-3; j_call: TRBJ2-1; cdr3_aa: CASSLTSSSYNEQFF; cdr3_nt: TGTGCCAGCAGCTTGACTAGCAGCTCCTACAATGAGCAGTTCTTC
clone_size: -; d_call: TRBD1; v_call: TRBV10-1; j_call: TRBJ2-3; cdr3_aa: CASRAGTGNTDTQYF; cdr3_nt: TGCGCCAGCAGGGCCGGGACAGGCAACACAGATACGCAGTATTTT
clone_size: -; d_call: TRBD2; v_call: TRBV4-1; j_call: TRBJ2-2; cdr3_aa: CASSHMPSGSLTGELFF; cdr3_nt: TGCGCCAGCAGCCACATGCCTAGCGGGAGTCTGACCGGGGAGCTGTTTTTT
clone_size: -; d_call: TRBD1; v_call: TRBV28; j_call: TRBJ1-1; cdr3_aa: CASSLTGTGGTEAFF; cdr3_nt: TGTGCCAGCAGTTTAACCGGGACAGGGGGCACTGAAGCTTTCTTT
clone_size: -; d_call: -; v_call: TRBV27; j_call: TRBJ2-3; cdr3_aa: CASATGSHTDTQYF; cdr3_nt: TGTGCCAGCGCCACAGGGTCTCACACAGATACGCAGTATTTT
clone_size: once; d_call: -; v_call: TRBV30; j_call: TRBJ2-1; cdr3_aa: CACSPVSNEQFF; cdr3_nt: TGTGCCTGCAGTCCCGTGAGCAATGAGCAGTTCTTC
clone_size: -; d_call: -; v_call: TRBV27; j_call: TRBJ2-1; cdr3_aa: CASRRLGEQFF; cdr3_nt: TGTGCCAGCAGGCGTCTCGGTGAGCAGTTCTTC
clone_size: -; d_call: -; v_call: TRBV19; j_call: TRBJ1-4; cdr3_aa: CASSINSNEKLFF; cdr3_nt: TGTGCCAGTAGTATCAACAGTAATGAAAAACTGTTTTTT
clone_size: -; d_call: TRBD2; v_call: TRBV28; j_call: TRBJ2-3; cdr3_aa: CASSPDPRLAGANTDTQYF; cdr3_nt: TGTGCCAGCAGCCCCGACCCGCGACTAGCGGGAGCTAATACAGATACGCAGTATTTT
clone_size: -; d_call: TRBD2; v_call: TRBV28; j_call: TRBJ2-1; cdr3_aa: CASSGHWVSGGNEQFF; cdr3_nt: TGTGCCAGCAGTGGACATTGGGTTAGCGGGGGCAATGAGCAGTTCTTC
clone_size: -; d_call: TRBD1; v_call: TRBV27; j_call: TRBJ2-4; cdr3_aa: CASRPQGEAKNIQYF; cdr3_nt: TGTGCCAGCAGGCCACAGGGGGAAGCCAAAAACATTCAGTACTTC
clone_size: few; d_call: TRBD1; v_call: TRBV6-4; j_call: TRBJ2-2; cdr3_aa: CASSDGTGNTGELFF; cdr3_nt: TGTGCCAGCAGTGACGGGACAGGGAACACCGGGGAGCTGTTTTTT
clone_size: -; d_call: -; v_call: TRBV4-3; j_call: TRBJ2-3; cdr3_aa: CASSLGYVGADTQYF; cdr3_nt: TGCGCCAGCAGCCTCGGGTATGTGGGAGCAGATACGCAGTATTTT
clone_size: -; d_call: -; v_call: TRBV5-1; j_call: TRBJ2-6; cdr3_aa: CASSFQGGGGANVLTF; cdr3_nt: TGCGCCAGCAGCTTCCAGGGGGGCGGTGGGGCCAACGTCCTGACTTTC
clone_size: -; d_call: TRBD1; v_call: TRBV7-9; j_call: TRBJ2-5; cdr3_aa: CASSFGTGVRETQYF; cdr3_nt: TGTGCCAGCAGCTTTGGGACAGGGGTCAGGGAGACCCAGTACTTC
clone_size: once; d_call: TRBD2; v_call: TRBV27; j_call: TRBJ2-7; cdr3_aa: CAIGRARSYEQYF; cdr3_nt: TGTGCCATCGGGAGGGCCCGCTCCTACGAGCAGTACTTC
clone_size: -; d_call: -; v_call: TRBV19; j_call: TRBJ1-3; cdr3_aa: CASSPGAKGNTIYF; cdr3_nt: TGTGCCAGTAGCCCAGGGGCGAAGGGAAACACCATATATTTT
clone_size: -; d_call: -; v_call: TRBV4-2; j_call: TRBJ2-1; cdr3_aa: CASSQRGANPYNEQFF; cdr3_nt: TGTGCCAGCAGCCAACGGGGGGCCAACCCCTACAATGAGCAGTTCTTC